This section outlines one TCR beta chain sequence together with its context. The data originate from a study of blood T cell repertoires in COVID-19. The assay was immunoSEQ multiplex PCR, and TCRdb's table has in-frame clones only and misses some. The sample shows about 82,000 clones, roughly three quarters of them seen only once. Trimming cost V 6 bases and J 0 bases, with 15 bases left between them. The CDR3 totals 15 residues. Germline loops: CDR1 SGHDT, CDR2 YYEEEE. This receptor was obtained from a man in his fifties or sixties with COVID-19, enrolled during active disease. The specimen was peripheral blood. The chain links TRBV5-6 to TRBJ1-2; no reliable D call. CDR3 bases: TGTGCCAGCACTCGACTACGGGGTACTAACTATGGCTACACCTTC. This translates into CASTRLRGTNYGYTF.